This TCR beta chain is drawn from a study of T-cell reconstitution after alpha-beta-depleted transplantation in children. The library targeted TCRbeta and was prepared with unique molecular identifiers. Each CDR3 protein is one row after TCRdb ran MiXCR on the PCR reads. This table has some 29,000 distinct CDR3 sequences, 5% to 7% appearing once. This clonotype was picked up many times. CDR1 and CDR2 (germline): MDHEN, SYDVKM. The CDR3 has 17 residues. V lost 7 bases, J lost 4 bases, and 16 bases stayed unmatched. The source of this sequence is a male patient aged 10 to 17 who had a stem cell transplant for acute myeloid leukemia, so the T cells may come from the graft donor. This rearrangement joins TRBV28 to TRBJ2-1, with 7 bases fitting TRBD2. Source: PBMCs, mostly from graft donor cells, taken 180 days after TCRalphabeta/CD19-depleted stem cell transplant. The CDR3 DNA sequence: TGTGCCAGCACTCGCCCGGGTGGCGGGAGAGGGTACAATGAGCAGTTCTTC. It yields the protein CASTRPGGGRGYNEQFF. The variable domain in full, with the rest retrieved from reference TRBV28 and TRBJ2-1, is DVKVTQSSRYLVKRTGEKVFLECVQDMDHENMFWYRQDPGLGLRLIYFSYDVKMKEKGDIPEGYSVSREKKERFSLILESASTNQTSMYLCASTRPGGGRGYNEQFFGPGTRLTVL.